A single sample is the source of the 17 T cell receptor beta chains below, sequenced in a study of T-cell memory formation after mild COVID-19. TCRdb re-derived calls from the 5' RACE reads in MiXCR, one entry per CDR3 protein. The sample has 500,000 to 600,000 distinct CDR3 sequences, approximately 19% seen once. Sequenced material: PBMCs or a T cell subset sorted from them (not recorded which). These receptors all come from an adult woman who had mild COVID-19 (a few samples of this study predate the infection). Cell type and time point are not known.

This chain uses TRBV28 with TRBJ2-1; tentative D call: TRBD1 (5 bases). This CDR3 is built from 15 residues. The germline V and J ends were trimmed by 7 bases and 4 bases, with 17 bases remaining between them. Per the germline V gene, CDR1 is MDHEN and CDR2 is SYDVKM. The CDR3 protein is CASTPLDSGYNEQFF. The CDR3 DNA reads TGTGCCAGCACGCCCCTAGACAGTGGATACAATGAGCAGTTCTTC.

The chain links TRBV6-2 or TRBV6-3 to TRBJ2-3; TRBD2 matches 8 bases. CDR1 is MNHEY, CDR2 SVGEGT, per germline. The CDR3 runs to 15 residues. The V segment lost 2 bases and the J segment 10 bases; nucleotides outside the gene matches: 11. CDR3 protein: CASSYPGLGRTAQYF. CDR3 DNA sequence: TGTGCCAGCAGTTACCCGGGACTAGGTCGCACCGCGCAGTATTTT.

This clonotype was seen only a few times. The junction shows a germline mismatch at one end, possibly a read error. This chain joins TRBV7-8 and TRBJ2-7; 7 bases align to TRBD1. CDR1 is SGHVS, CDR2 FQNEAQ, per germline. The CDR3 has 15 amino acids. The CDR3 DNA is TGTGCCAGTAGCTCCGATCCGGGACAGACCTACGAGCAGTACTTC. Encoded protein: CASSSDPGQTYEQYF.

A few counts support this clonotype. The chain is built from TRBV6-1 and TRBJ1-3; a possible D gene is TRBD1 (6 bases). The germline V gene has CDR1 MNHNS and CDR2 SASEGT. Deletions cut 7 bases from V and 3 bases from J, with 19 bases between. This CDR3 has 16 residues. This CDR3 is CASKGVKGLFGNTIYF. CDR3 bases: TGTGCCAGCAAGGGGGTGAAAGGGCTCTTTGGAAACACCATATATTTT.

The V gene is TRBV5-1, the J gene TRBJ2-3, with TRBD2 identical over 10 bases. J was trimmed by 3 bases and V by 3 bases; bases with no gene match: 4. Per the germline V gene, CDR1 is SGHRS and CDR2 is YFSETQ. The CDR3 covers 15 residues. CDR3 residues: CASSSLAGVTDTQYF. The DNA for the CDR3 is TGCGCCAGCAGCTCGCTAGCGGGAGTAACAGATACGCAGTATTTT.

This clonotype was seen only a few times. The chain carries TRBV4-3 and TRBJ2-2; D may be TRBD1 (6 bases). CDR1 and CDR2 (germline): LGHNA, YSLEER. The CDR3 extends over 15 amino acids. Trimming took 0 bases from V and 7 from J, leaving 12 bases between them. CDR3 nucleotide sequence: TGCGCCAGCAGCCAAGACAGGGGAGCATTCGGGGAGCTGTTTTTT. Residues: CASSQDRGAFGELFF.

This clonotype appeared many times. The CDR3 loop is CASSAMNRGSYEQYF. Written as DNA, the CDR3 is TGTGCCAGCAGTGCAATGAACAGGGGTTCGTACGAGCAGTACTTC. The chain recombines TRBV25-1 with TRBJ2-7; 7 nucleotides line up with TRBD1. There are 15 residues in the CDR3. Losses at the gene ends were 4 bases for V and 4 bases for J; bases not matched to a gene: 10. CDR1 and CDR2 (germline): MGHDK, SYGVNS.

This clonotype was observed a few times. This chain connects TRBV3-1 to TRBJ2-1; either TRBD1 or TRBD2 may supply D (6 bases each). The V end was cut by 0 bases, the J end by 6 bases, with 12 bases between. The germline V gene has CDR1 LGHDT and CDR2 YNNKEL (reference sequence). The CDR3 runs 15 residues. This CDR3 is CASSQDGGGINEQFF. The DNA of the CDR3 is TGTGCCAGCAGCCAAGATGGAGGGGGGATCAATGAGCAGTTCTTC.

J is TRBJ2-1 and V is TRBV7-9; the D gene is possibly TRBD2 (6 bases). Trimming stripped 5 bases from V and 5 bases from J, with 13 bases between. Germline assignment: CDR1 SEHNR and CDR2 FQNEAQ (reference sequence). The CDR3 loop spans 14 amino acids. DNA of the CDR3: TGTGCCAGCAGCCCCCCGGAGGGTGACAATGAGCAGTTCTTC. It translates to CASSPPEGDNEQFF.

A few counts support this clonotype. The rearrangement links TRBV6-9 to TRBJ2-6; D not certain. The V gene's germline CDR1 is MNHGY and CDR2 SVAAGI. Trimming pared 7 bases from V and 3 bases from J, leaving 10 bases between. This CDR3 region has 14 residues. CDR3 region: CASTTGFGANVLTF. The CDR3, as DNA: TGTGCCAGCACTACCGGGTTTGGGGCCAACGTCCTGACTTTC.

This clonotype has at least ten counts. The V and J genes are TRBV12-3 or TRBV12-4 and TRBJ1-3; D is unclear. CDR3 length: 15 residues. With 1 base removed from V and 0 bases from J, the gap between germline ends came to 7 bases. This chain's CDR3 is CASSLGADSGNTIYF. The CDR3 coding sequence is TGTGCCAGCAGTTTAGGTGCTGACTCTGGAAACACCATATATTTT.

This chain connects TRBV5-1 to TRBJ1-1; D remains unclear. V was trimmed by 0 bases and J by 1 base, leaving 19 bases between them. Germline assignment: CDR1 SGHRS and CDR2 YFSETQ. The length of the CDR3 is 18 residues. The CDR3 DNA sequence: TGCGCCAGCAGCTTGGACTTCTCGAGGGTTCAGGCGAACACTGAAGCTTTCTTT. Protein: CASSLDFSRVQANTEAFF.

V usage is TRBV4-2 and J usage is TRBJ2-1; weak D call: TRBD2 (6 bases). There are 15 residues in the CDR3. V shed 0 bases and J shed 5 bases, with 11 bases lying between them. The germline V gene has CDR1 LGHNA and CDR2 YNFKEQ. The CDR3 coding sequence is TGTGCCAGCAGCCAAGATGGGGGAGGCCACAATGAGCAGTTCTTC. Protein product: CASSQDGGGHNEQFF.

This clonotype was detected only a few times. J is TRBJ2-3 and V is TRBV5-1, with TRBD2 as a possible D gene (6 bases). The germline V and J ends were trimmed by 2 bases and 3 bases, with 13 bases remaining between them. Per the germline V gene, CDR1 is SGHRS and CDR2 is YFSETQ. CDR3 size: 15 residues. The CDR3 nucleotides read TGCGCCAGCAGCTTCGGGACTCCCAAAACAGATACGCAGTATTTT. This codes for CASSFGTPKTDTQYF.

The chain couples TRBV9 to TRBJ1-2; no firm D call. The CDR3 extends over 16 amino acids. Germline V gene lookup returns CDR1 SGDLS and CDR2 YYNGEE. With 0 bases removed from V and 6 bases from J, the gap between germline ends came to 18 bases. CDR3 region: CASSVDLPIGEDGYTF. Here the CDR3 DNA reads TGTGCCAGCAGCGTAGACCTACCAATTGGGGAGGATGGCTACACCTTC.

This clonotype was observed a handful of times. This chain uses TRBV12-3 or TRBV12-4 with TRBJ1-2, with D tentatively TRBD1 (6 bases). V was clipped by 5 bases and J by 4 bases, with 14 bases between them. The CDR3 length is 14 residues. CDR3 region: CASSPTGVGYGYTF. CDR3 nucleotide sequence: TGTGCCAGCAGTCCGACAGGTGTCGGCTATGGCTACACCTTC.

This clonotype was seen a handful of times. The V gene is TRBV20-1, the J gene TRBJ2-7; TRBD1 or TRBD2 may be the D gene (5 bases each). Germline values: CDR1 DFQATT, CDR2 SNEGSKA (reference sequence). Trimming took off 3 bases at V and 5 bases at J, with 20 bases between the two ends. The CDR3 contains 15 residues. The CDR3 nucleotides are TGCAGTGCTAGGTCCCCACAGGCGTCGAGGGACGAGCAGTACTTC. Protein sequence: CSARSPQASRDEQYF.